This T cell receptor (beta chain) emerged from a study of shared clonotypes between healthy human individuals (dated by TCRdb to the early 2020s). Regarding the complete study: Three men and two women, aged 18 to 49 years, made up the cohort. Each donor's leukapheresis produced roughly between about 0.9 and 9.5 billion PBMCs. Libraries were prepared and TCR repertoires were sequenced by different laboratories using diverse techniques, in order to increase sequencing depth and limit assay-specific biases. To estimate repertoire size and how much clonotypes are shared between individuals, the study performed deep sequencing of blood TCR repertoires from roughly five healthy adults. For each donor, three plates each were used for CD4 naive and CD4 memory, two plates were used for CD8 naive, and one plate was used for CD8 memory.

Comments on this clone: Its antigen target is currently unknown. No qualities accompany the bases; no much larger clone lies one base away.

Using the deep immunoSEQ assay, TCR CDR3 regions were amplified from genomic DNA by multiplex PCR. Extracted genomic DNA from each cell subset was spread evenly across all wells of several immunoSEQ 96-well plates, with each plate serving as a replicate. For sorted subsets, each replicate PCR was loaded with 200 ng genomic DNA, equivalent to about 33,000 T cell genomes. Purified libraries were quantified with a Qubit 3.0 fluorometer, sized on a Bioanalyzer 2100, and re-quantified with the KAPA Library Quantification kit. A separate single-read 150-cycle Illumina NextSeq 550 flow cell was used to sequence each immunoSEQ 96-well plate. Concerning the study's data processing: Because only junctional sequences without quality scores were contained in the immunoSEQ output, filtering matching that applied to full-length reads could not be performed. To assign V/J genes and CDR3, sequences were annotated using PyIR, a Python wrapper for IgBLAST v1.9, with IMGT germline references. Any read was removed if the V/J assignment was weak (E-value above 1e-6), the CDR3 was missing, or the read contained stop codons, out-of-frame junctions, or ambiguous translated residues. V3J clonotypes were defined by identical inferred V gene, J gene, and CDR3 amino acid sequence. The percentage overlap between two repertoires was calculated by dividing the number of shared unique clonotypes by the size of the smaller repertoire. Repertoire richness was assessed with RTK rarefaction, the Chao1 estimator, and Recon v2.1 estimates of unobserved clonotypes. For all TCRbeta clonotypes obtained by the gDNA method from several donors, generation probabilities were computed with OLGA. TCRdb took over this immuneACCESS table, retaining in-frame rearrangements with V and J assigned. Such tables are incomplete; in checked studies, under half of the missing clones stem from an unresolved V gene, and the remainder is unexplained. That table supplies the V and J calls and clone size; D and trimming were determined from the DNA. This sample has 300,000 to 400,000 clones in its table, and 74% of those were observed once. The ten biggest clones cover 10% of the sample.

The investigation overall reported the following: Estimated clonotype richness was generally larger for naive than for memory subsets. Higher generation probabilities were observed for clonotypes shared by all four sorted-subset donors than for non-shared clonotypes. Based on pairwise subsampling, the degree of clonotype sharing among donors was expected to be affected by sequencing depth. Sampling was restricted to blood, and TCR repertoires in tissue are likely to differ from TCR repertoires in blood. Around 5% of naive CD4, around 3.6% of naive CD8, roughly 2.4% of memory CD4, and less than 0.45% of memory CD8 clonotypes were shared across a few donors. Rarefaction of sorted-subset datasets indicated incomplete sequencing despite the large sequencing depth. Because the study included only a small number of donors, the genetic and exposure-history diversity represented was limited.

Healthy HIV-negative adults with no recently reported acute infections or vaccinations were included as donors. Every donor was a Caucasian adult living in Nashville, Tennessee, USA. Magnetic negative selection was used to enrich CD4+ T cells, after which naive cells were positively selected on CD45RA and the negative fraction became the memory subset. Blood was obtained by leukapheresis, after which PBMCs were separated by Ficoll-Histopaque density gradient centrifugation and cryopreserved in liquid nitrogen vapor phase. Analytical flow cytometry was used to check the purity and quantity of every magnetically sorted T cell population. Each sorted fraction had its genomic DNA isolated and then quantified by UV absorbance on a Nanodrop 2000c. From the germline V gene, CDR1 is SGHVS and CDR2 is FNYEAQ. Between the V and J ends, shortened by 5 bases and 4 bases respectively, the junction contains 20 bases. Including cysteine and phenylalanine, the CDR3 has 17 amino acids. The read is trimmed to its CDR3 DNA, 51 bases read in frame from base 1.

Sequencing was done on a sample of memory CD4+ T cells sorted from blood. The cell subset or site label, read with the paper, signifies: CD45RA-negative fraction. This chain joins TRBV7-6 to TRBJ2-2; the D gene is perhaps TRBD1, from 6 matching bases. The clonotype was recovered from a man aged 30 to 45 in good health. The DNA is TGTGCCAGCAGCCCATTCCGGGACAACCTTGGCACCGGGGAGCTGTTTTTT. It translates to CASSPFRDNLGTGELFF.